This entry describes one T cell receptor beta chain. Its target is not known. Distinct nucleotide sequences in the sample also encode this CDR3. Naive CD4+ cells were CD45RA-selected; the remaining cells were memory. Assay: immunoSEQ multiplex PCR; the TCRdb copy retains only in-frame clones and omits some. Among some 1,100,000 clones listed, about 80% were seen once. This entry comes from a study of shared clonotypes between healthy human individuals. Points from the study as a whole: Compared with memory subsets, naive subsets generally had larger estimated richness.

V was pared by 2 bases and J by 1 base, with 6 bases between. The CDR3 loop spans 14 amino acids. CDR1 MDHEN and CDR2 SYDVKM come from the germline V gene. The sample taken for sequencing was memory CD4+ T cells from PBMCs. Described subset: CD45RA-negative fraction. The source is a man aged 18 to 30 in good health. Some clones in this sample may be carry-over from other donors' samples. This chain connects TRBV28 to TRBJ2-1; tentative D call: TRBD1 (5 bases). CDR3 loop: CASSLQGSYNEQFF. The CDR3, as DNA: TGTGCCAGCAGTTTACAGGGATCCTACAATGAGCAGTTCTTC.